These 8 T cell receptor beta chains originate from one sample sequenced in a study of CD8+ T cells in alopecia areata. Sequencing relied on a cDNA template that was reverse transcribed from extracted RNA. Produced via immunoSEQ multiplex PCR; TCRdb's table is partial and in-frame only. Of roughly 180,000 clones in the sample, 50% to 60% were seen once. The treatment denotes: oral pan-JAK inhibitor, 5-10 mg twice daily. The sequenced sample was CD4+ T cells sorted from blood, obtained at week 4, from a patient treated with tofacitinib. Receptor source: a human donor with alopecia areata.

The chain couples TRBV7-9 to TRBJ2-1, with 7 bases aligning to TRBD1. CDR1 SEHNR and CDR2 FQNEAQ come from the germline V gene (reference sequence). This CDR3 has 16 amino acids. J lost 0 bases, V lost 3 bases, and 5 bases had no gene match. CDR3 protein: CASSFHDRVSYNEQFF. In nucleotides, the CDR3 is TGTGCCAGCAGCTTCCACGACAGGGTCTCCTACAATGAGCAGTTCTTC.

Only a few counts were recorded for this clone. The rearrangement uses TRBV15 and TRBJ2-5, with 7 bases lining up with TRBD2. The V gene end was trimmed by 9 bases and the J gene end by 5 bases; junction bases not matched to a gene: 12. CDR1 and CDR2 from the germline V gene are LNHNV and YYDKDF (reference sequence). The CDR3 totals 14 residues. CDR3 nucleotide sequence: TGTGCCACTGCCGCTCCGGGGGGAGACGAGACCCAGTACTTC. This gives the protein CATAAPGGDETQYF.

J is TRBJ2-3 and V is TRBV29-1; D is unclear. In germline, CDR1 is SQVTM, CDR2 ANQGSEA. The CDR3 is 11 amino acids. Trimming removed 5 bases from V and 3 bases from J, with 6 bases in between. Here the CDR3 reads CSVSLTDTQYF. In DNA form, the CDR3 reads TGCAGCGTTTCCCTTACAGATACGCAGTATTTT.

The chain carries TRBV29-1 and TRBJ1-6; 8 bases line up with TRBD1. This CDR3 region has 15 residues. Germline V lookup: CDR1 SQVTM, CDR2 ANQGSEA. V shed 6 bases and J 7 bases; nucleotides not matched to a gene: 11. DNA for the CDR3: TGCAGCGTAGCCGTCGGACAGGGTAACAATTCACCCCTCCACTTT. Translation: CSVAVGQGNNSPLHF.

The chain combines TRBV30 with TRBJ2-7; no definite D call. The V end lost 4 bases, the J end lost 11 bases, and 21 bases lay between the germline ends. Germline V gene lookup returns CDR1 GTSNPN and CDR2 SVGIG (reference sequence). The CDR3 sequence is 13 residues long. The CDR3 nucleotides read TGTGCCTGGAATTCGGGCAGTTCCGAAAGGAAGTACTTC. This translates into CAWNSGSSERKYF.

This clone has just a few counts. V is TRBV29-1 and J is TRBJ2-3, with TRBD2 identical over 8 bases. The CDR3 is 15 amino acids. The germline V gene has CDR1 SQVTM and CDR2 ANQGSEA. Unmatched junction bases numbered 9, after V lost 6 bases and J lost 1 base. CDR3 bases: TGCAGCGTGTTGGGGCGGGGGGCCGGCACAGATACGCAGTATTTT. It codes for CSVLGRGAGTDTQYF.

The chain links TRBV27 to TRBJ2-5, with 9 bases identical to TRBD1. V dropped 5 bases and J dropped 4; count of bases not matched to a gene: 14. The CDR3 is 17 amino acids. Looked up from germline, CDR1 is MNHEY and CDR2 is SMNVEV (reference sequence). CDR3 in DNA: TGTGCCAGCAGTCCCTTTAGAACAGGGGGCTATTTAGAGACCCAGTACTTC. It translates to CASSPFRTGGYLETQYF.

This chain joins TRBV23-1 and TRBJ1-4; D is uncertain. TRBV23-1 carries the ORF label, with uncertain function. The CDR3 covers 15 residues. V shed 4 bases and J shed 7 bases, with 16 bases lying between them. In nucleotides, the CDR3 is TGCGCCAGCAGTCCTTCCGGAGGCTTGGGTGAAAAACTGTTTTTT. It specifies CASSPSGGLGEKLFF.